This T cell receptor (beta chain) was recovered during a study of T cell repertoires in cytomegalovirus infection. For the study at large: HLA-C-restricted CMV epitopes, recently identified, and well-studied HLA-B-restricted ones were used by the study. Indications came from public TCR beta signatures; they pointed to CMV infection and to a matching HLA type.

Whole-study findings and limits: HLA-C-restricted CMV clonotypes gave the most frequent clonotype in two of eight donors. Frequencies of public TCR beta families were cumulated, and this identified carriers of CMV plus the relevant HLA.

As to this clonotype: Its antigen is undetermined.

TCRdb independently ran MiXCR on the reads; one entry per CDR3 protein. The sample includes about 500,000 distinct CDR3 sequences, 30% to 35% of them seen just once. The CDR3 spans 14 residues. V was clipped by 2 bases and J by 3 bases, with 11 bases between them. Germline V CDR1 and CDR2: DFQATT, SNEGSKA (reference sequence). The rearrangement links TRBV20-1 to TRBJ1-5; the D gene is possibly TRBD1 (5 bases). The sample here was cultured PBMCs, taken from culture after CMV antigen stimulation. The sequence was obtained from a human donor in good health (CMV status not recorded). Some clones in this sample may be carry-over from other donors' samples. CDR3 DNA: TGCAGTGCTAGACCTCAGGGACCCAATCAGCCCCAGCATTTT. Amino acid sequence: CSARPQGPNQPQHF.